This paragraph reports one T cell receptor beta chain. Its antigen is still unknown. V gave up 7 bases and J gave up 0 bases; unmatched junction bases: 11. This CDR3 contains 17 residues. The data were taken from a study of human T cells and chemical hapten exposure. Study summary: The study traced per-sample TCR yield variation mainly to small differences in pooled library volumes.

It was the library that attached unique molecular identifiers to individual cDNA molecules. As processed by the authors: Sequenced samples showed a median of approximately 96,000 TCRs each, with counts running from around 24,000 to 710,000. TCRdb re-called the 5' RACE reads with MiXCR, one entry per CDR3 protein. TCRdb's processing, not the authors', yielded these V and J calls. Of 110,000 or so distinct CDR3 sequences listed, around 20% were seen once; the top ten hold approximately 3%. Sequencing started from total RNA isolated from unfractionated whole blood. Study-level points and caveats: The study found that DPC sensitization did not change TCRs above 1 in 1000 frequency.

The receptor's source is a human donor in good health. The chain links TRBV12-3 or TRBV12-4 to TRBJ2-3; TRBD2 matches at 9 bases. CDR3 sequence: CASNRGGRGFSTDTQYF. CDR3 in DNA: TGTGCCAGCAACCGTGGCGGGAGGGGTTTTAGCACAGATACGCAGTATTTT.